The sequence of this T cell receptor beta chain was determined in a study of sequential checkpoint blockade in melanoma. Study-wide background: Maintenance nivolumab came after either treatment sequence.

Assay: immunoSEQ multiplex PCR; the TCRdb copy retains only in-frame clones and omits some. The sample carries about 12,000 clones, roughly 79% recorded once. Trimming cost V 4 bases and J 6 bases, with 15 bases left between them. This CDR3 is 14 amino acids long. The germline V gene has CDR1 SGHDT and CDR2 YYEEEE. Noted treatment: randomized to nivolumab then ipilimumab (arm A) or the reverse (arm B). None of the patients previously received DNA-damaging chemotherapy. PBMC sorting kept live CD3+CD8+ cells without CD19 or CD56. The rearrangement uses TRBV5-6 and TRBJ2-3, with D possibly being TRBD2 (5 bases). The source was CD8+ T cells sorted from blood (inferred from file names), collected from a patient given nivolumab and ipilimumab in sequence. This TCR derives from a human donor with melanoma. CDR3 nucleotide sequence: TGTGCCAGCAGCATACCCGGGGAAGGTGATACGCAGTATTTT. Its protein is CASSIPGEGDTQYF.